This is a list of T cell receptor beta chains from one sample in a study of blood T cell repertoires in COVID-19. Generated by immunoSEQ multiplex PCR, the TCRdb table keeps only in-frame clones and is missing some. Here the sample spans 30,000 to 35,000 clones, about 85% being singletons. The sequenced sample was peripheral blood. These receptors were taken from a human donor with acute or convalescent COVID-19. The donor label of this sample is uncertain. The CDR3 runs from the conserved cysteine through the conserved F or W. A D gene is named only where the DNA matches it firmly. Part of the rows lack a size; the others show once, few, many or a class for expanded clones.

>TRBV7-9|-|-|TRBJ2-1
TGTGCCAGCAGCCTATCGGGTCAGCGCCCCTACAATGAGCAGTTCTTC
CASSLSGQRPYNEQFF
>TRBV7-6|-|TRBD1|TRBJ1-1
TGTGCCAGCAGCCTCACAGGGGAGACTATCAATGAAGCTTTCTTT
CASSLTGETINEAFF
>TRBV2|-|-|TRBJ2-2
TGTGCCAGCGGGTCTCCCAGGGGAAACGGGGAGCTGTTTTTT
CASGSPRGNGELFF
>TRBV2|-|-|TRBJ2-6
TGTGCCAGTCGGGGTGGGGCCAACGTCCTGACTTTC
CASRGGANVLTF
>TRBV7-6|-|-|TRBJ1-2
TGTGCCAGCAGCCCCGCGGGGGGCGCCTATGGCTACACCTTC
CASSPAGGAYGYTF
>TRBV4-3|-|-|TRBJ2-1
TGCGCCAGCAGCCAAGAATTCGCGGCCAATGAGCAGTTCTTC
CASSQEFAANEQFF
>TRBV2|-|TRBD2|TRBJ2-5
TGTGCCAGCACGACGGGGGGACGGGAGACCCAGTACTTC
CASTTGGRETQYF
>TRBV7-2|-|-|TRBJ1-2
TGTGCCAGCAGCTTAGCCCGCCTTTACAATCGACAGGCCAATGGCTACACCTTC
CASSLARLYNRQANGYTF
>TRBV24-1|-|-|TRBJ2-1
TGTGCCACCAGCGCCTACAATGAGCAGTTCTTC
CATSAYNEQFF
>TRBV5-6|-|TRBD2|TRBJ2-7
TGTGCCAGCAGCGAGGGTGGACTAGCGAGTTACGAGCAGTACTTC
CASSEGGLASYEQYF
>TRBV12-3/TRBV12-4|-|-|TRBJ2-3
TGTGCCAGCAGTCTCACAGATACGCAGTATTTT
CASSLTDTQYF
>TRBV5-8|few|-|TRBJ1-6
TGTGCCAGCAGCCCCGGAGGGAATTCACCCCTCCACTTT
CASSPGGNSPLHF
>TRBV10-3|-|-|TRBJ1-1
TGTGCCGTAACCGAGGGGGTCGGCAGGGCAGCTTTCTTT
CAVTEGVGRAAFF
>TRBV15|-|-|TRBJ2-1
TGTGCCACCAGCAGAGATCCAGGATCTTACAATGAGCAGTTCTTC
CATSRDPGSYNEQFF
>TRBV7-3|-|TRBD2|TRBJ2-2
TGTGCCAGCAGCCCTAATTTGGCTAGCGGGAACACCGGGGAGCTGTTTTTT
CASSPNLASGNTGELFF